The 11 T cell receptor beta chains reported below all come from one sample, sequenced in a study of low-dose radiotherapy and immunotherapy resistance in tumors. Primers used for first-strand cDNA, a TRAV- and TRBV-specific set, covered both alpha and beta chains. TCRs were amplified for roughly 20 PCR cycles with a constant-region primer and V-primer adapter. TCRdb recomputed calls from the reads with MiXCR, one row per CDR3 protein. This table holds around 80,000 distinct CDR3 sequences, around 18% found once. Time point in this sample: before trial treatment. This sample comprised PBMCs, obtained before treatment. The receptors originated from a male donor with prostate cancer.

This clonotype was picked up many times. The CDR3 loop reads CASATAGGIKTQYF. The CDR3 nucleotides read TGTGCCAGCGCGACGGCCGGGGGGATCAAGACCCAGTACTTC. The rearrangement uses TRBV5-4 and TRBJ2-5, with 7 bases that match TRBD2. With V trimmed by 7 bases and J by 6 bases, 12 bases remained unmatched. From germline, CDR1 is SGHNT and CDR2 YYREEE (reference sequence). The CDR3 loop spans 14 amino acids.

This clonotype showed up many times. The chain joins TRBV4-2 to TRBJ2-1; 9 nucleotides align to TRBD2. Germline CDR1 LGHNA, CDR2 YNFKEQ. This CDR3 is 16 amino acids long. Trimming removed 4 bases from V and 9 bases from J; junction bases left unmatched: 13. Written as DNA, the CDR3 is TGTGCCAGCAGCCCGAATCTGGGCGGGAGGGGGGGTGAGCAGTTCTTC. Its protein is CASSPNLGGRGGEQFF.

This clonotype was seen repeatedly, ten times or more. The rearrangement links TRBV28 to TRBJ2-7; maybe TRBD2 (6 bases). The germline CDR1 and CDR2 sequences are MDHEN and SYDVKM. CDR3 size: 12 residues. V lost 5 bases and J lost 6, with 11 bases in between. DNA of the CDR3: TGTGCCAGCAGTCGAGGGACTCCCGAGCAGTACTTC. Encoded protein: CASSRGTPEQYF. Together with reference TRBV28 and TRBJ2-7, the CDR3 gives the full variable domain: DVKVTQSSRYLVKRTGEKVFLECVQDMDHENMFWYRQDPGLGLRLIYFSYDVKMKEKGDIPEGYSVSREKKERFSLILESASTNQTSMYLCASSRGTPEQYFGPGTRLTVT.

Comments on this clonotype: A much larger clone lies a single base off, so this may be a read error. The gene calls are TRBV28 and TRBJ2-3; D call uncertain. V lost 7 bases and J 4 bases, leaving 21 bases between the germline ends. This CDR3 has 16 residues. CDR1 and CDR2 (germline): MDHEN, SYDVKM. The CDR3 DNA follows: TGTGCCAGCAACTCCGCGGCATGCCTCGCGGCAGATACGCAGTATTTT. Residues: CASNSAACLAADTQYF.

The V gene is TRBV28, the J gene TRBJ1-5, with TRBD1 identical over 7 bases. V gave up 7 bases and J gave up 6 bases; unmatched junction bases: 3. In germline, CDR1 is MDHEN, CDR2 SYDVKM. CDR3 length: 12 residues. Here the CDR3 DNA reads TGTGCCAGCACTGACAGGGTTCAGCCCCAGCATTTT. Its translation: CASTDRVQPQHF.

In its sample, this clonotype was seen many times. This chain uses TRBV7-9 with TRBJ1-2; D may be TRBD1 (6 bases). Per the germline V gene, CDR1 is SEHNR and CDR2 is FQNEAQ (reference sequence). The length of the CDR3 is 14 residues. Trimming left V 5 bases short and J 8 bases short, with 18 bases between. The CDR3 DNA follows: TGTGCCAGCAGCCCGGGCGCGGGGGCTGGCGGCTACACCTTC. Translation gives CASSPGAGAGGYTF.

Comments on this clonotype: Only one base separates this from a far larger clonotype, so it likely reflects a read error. This CDR3 reads CASSQVGLAGGGEQYF. The CDR3 coding sequence is TGTGCCAGCAGCCAAGTAGGGCTAGCGGGAGGCGGTGAGCAGTACTTC. The chain uses TRBV4-2 and TRBJ2-7, with 11 bases matching TRBD2. Germline values: CDR1 LGHNA, CDR2 YNFKEQ. The CDR3 extends over 16 amino acids. The trim removed 1 base at V and 7 bases at J, leaving 9 bases unmatched.

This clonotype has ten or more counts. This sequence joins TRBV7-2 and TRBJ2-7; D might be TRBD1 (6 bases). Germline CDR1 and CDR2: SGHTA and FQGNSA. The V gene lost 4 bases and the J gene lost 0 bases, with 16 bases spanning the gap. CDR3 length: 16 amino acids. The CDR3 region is CASSSRRTVYSYEQYF. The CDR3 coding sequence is TGTGCCAGCAGCTCCCGGCGGACAGTTTACTCCTACGAGCAGTACTTC.

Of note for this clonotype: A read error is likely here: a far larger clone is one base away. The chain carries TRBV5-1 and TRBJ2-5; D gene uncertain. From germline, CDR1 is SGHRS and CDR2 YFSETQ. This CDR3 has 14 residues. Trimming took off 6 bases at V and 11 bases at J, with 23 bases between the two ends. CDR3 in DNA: TGCGCCAGCAAGGTGGTGGGGTCCTACAATGAGCAGTACTTC. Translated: CASKVVGSYNEQYF.

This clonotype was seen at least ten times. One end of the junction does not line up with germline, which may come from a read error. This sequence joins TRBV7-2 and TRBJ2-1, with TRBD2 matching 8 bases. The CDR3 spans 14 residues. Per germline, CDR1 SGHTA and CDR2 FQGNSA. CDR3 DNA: TGTGCCAGCAGCTTAAAGCCGGGAGGGCCACCAGCTCTCTTC. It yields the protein CASSLKPGGPPALF.

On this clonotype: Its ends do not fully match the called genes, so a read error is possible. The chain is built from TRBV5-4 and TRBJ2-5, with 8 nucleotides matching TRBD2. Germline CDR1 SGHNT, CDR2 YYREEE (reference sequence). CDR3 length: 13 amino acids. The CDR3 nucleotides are TGTACCAGCAGCTTCGGGGGGGAAGACACCCAGTACTTC. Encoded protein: CTSSFGGEDTQYF.